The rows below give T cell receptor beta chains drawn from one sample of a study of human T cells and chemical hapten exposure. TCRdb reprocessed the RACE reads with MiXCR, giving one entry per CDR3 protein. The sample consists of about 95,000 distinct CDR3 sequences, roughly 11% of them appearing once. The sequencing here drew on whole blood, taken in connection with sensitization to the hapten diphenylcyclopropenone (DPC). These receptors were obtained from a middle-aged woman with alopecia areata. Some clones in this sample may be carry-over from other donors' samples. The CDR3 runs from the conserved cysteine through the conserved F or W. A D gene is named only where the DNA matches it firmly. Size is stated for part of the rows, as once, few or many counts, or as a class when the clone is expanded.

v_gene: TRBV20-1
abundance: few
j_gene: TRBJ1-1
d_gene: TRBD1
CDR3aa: CSARRQGITEAFF
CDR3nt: TGCAGTGCTAGAAGACAGGGGATCACTGAAGCTTTCTTT

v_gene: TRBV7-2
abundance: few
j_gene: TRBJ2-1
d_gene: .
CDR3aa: CASSLVAGNEQFF
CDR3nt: TGTGCCAGCAGCTTGGTAGCCGGGAATGAGCAGTTCTTC

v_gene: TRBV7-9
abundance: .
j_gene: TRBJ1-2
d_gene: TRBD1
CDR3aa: CASRYTGEVYGYTF
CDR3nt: TGTGCCAGCAGATATACAGGGGAGGTCTATGGCTACACCTTC

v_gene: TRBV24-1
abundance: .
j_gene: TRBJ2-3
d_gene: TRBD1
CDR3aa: CATSSQTGKGITDTQYF
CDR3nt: TGTGCCACCAGTTCCCAGACAGGGAAAGGTATCACCGATACGCAGTATTTT

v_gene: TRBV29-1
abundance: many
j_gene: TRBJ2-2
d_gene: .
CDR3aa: CSVVPGTGELFF
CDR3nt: TGCAGCGTTGTACCGGGCACCGGGGAGCTGTTTTTT

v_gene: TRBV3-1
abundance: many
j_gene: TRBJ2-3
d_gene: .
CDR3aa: CASGRGSDTDTQYF
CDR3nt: TGTGCCAGCGGACGGGGTAGCGACACAGATACGCAGTATTTT

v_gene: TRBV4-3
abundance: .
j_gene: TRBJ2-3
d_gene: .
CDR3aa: CASSQSDRRGDTQYF
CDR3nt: TGCGCCAGCAGCCAATCGGACCGACGCGGAGATACGCAGTATTTT

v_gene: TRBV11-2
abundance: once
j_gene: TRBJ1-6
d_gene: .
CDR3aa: CASSFRQGGATPLHF
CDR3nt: TGTGCCAGCAGTTTCCGCCAGGGAGGGGCTACACCCCTCCACTTT

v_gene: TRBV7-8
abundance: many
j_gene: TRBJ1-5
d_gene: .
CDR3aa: CASAYLLGSNQPQHF
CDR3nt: TGTGCCAGCGCCTACTTGCTGGGGAGCAATCAGCCCCAGCATTTT

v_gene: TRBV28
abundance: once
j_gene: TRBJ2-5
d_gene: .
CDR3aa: CASTLYQGQETQYF
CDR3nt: TGTGCCAGCACTTTATACCAGGGGCAAGAGACCCAGTACTTC

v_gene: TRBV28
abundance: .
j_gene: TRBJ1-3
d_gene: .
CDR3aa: CASFRDPVRNTIYF
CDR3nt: TGTGCCAGTTTCCGGGACCCCGTCCGTAACACCATATATTTT

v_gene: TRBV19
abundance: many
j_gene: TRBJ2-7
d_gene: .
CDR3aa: CASSLGTAIVYEQYF
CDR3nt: TGTGCCAGTAGCCTCGGGACTGCCATTGTCTACGAGCAGTACTTC

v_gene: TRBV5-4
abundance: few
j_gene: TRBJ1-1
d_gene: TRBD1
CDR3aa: CASSSGQGRPTEAFF
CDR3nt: TGTGCCAGCAGCTCGGGACAGGGGCGGCCCACTGAAGCTTTCTTT

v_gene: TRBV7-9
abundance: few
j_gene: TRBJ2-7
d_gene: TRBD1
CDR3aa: CASGAGTGPIEQYF
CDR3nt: TGTGCCAGCGGAGCCGGGACAGGACCTATCGAGCAGTACTTC

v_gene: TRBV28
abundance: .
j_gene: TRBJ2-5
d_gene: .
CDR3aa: CATAAVQETQYF
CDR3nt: TGTGCCACGGCAGCGGTGCAAGAGACCCAGTACTTC

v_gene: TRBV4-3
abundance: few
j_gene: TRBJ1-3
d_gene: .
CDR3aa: CASSQERSSGNTIYF
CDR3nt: TGCGCCAGCAGCCAAGAACGGAGCTCTGGAAACACCATATATTTT

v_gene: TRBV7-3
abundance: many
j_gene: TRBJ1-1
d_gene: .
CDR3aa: CASSLMRQDEAFF
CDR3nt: TGTGCCAGCAGCTTAATGCGACAGGATGAAGCTTTCTTT